This TCR beta chain was profiled in a study of early T cells in non-severe SARS-CoV-2 infection (dated by TCRdb to the early 2020s). For the wider study: Bulk RNA from unsorted whole blood was used for TCR sequencing, so alpha and beta chains could not be paired. Paper-wide results and their limitations: VDJdb matching was skewed toward anti-spike CD8 responses and likely underestimated virus-specific expansions by missing private and CD4 specificities.

Library method: 5' RACE. Sequenced using a NextSeq 500. In the TCR library protocol, unique molecular identifiers were attached to individual cDNA molecules to correct for PCR bias and sequencing error. Both TCR alpha and beta chains were sequenced, and tight co-correlation was observed between alpha and beta sequence abundances in each sample. As for the authors' bioinformatics: Decombinator V4 was used to perform V gene, J gene and CDR3 annotation of TCR sequences. TCRs were defined as expanded if a significant change between any two time points was detected under a Poisson model with p below 0.0001. Abundances of TCRs were expressed as counts per million after normalisation to the total number of TCRs sequenced in each sample. TRAV1-2 paired with TRAJ12, TRAJ20 or TRAJ33 defined MAIT TCRs, while TRAV10 paired with TRAJ18 defined iNKT TCRs. A search of VDJdb, accessed on 1 November 2021, was run for TCRs annotated to CMV, EBV and SARS-CoV-2, with TCRs annotated for multiple antigens excluded. In TCRdb, the public reads were trimmed at Q25 with fastp and aligned with MiXCR, with productive beta chains retained. Every CDR3 protein is listed once, alongside the most common genes and DNA of its rows. TCRdb, rather than the study authors, made the V and J calls. The sample yields 60,000 to 90,000 distinct CDR3 sequences; around 17% were counted once. In total, the top ten clones hold 2.9% of the sample.

The study was a case-control design nested within a healthcare worker cohort in London, UK, with weekly nasopharyngeal swab PCR tests and blood sampling. Healthcare workers were recruited between 23 and 31 March 2020, during the week of the UK lockdown, and were followed weekly for up to about 15 weeks. Taken from the germline V gene (reference sequence), the CDR1 and CDR2 loops are DFQATT and SNEGSKA. Unmatched junction bases come to 4, with V trimmed by 6 bases and J by 1 base. Including the terminal cysteine and phenylalanine, the CDR3 comprises 15 residues. The sequence is cut down to CDR3 DNA, 45 bases in frame from base 1. In this sample, this clonotype turned up a few times. Its specific antigen is unknown. No clone much larger than this one lies a single base away; base qualities are absent.

The sequence derives from an adult who was a healthcare worker with PCR-confirmed SARS-CoV-2 infection or an uninfected control (not recorded which). This receptor chain uses TRBV20-1 and TRBJ2-5; 14 bases in between match TRBD2. Material for sequencing was whole blood. The CDR3 loop reads CSAAGLAGAQETQYF. The nucleotides are TGCAGTGCCGCGGGACTAGCGGGAGCCCAAGAGACCCAGTACTTC.